The clone carrying this T cell receptor beta chain has a handful of counts. Its antigen remains unidentified. Carried by the TCR beta cDNA libraries were unique molecular identifiers. From roughly 1 to 10 million T cells, hundreds of thousands of cDNA molecules were obtained. TCRdb ran MiXCR on the PCR reads and lists one entry per CDR3 protein. The sample lists 750,000 to 950,000 distinct CDR3 sequences; approximately 53% were seen once. This CDR3 has 15 amino acids. V gave up 6 bases and J gave up 5 bases; unmatched junction bases: 11. CDR1 is LGHNT, CDR2 FRNRAP, per germline. The record originates from a study of post-analysis software for immune sequencing data. Points from the study as a whole: A handful of TRBV segments were significantly more frequent in patients than in controls. TRBV5-6, TRBV5-1 and TRBV20-1 were among these segments. By F measure, strong co-clustering occurred among samples prepared in the same batch. Relative to controls, patients with multiple sclerosis showed significantly lower normalized Chao1 diversity.

Sequenced sample: blood. This receptor was obtained from a girl between 10 and 17 years old with multiple sclerosis. The V and J genes are TRBV12-5 and TRBJ2-5, with TRBD2 identical over 8 bases. CDR3 sequence reads: CASGRPSTSVETQYF. In nucleotides, the CDR3 is TGTGCTAGTGGCCGACCCTCGACTAGCGTGGAGACCCAGTACTTC.